The TCR beta chain described here comes from a study of blood T cell repertoires in COVID-19. Study-level background: Samples came from the United States, Italy and Spain, spanning acute and convalescent COVID-19. Nucleic acid was either cDNA or gDNA, and it came from T cells, B-cell-depleted T cells, or PBMCs.

Germline CDR1 reads SGHTA; CDR2 reads FQGNSA. The length of the CDR3 is 16 residues. V shed 0 bases and J shed 0 bases, with 12 bases lying between them. Original processing notes: Amplification from reference gene primers served as the basis for estimated nucleated cell counts. Some clones are missing from TCRdb's copy, which holds only in-frame ones; the method was immunoSEQ multiplex PCR. V, J and clone size are those of that table, while D and trimming were read from the DNA. This table holds 250,000 to 350,000 clones, about 81% found once. Seattle's enrolled individuals joined amid active infection and were then monitored longitudinally.

The rearrangement uses TRBV7-2 and TRBJ2-7, with D perhaps TRBD2 (5 bases). This clonotype originated in a human donor with COVID-19, enrolled during active disease. The donor label of this sample is uncertain. Sequenced sample: peripheral blood. The CDR3 region is CASSLARLPLSYEQYF. The CDR3, as DNA: TGTGCCAGCAGCTTAGCGCGACTACCCCTCTCCTACGAGCAGTACTTC.